Listed below are T cell receptor beta chains from one sample, sequenced in a study of cytomegalovirus exposure and HLA in healthy donors. Produced via immunoSEQ multiplex PCR; TCRdb's table is partial and in-frame only. The sample has approximately 20,000 clones; around 96% are singletons. Sequencing was done on a sample of PBMCs. The receptors were gathered from a man aged 25-45 years in good health and CMV-seropositive. The CDR3 runs from the conserved cysteine through the conserved F or W. D genes are given only for firm matches. Clone size is shown for a subset of rows, as once, few, many or a class of expanded clone.

TRBV9	-	TRBD2	TRBJ2-1	CASSVLAGVNSYNEQFF	TGTGCCAGCAGCGTACTAGCGGGAGTCAACTCCTACAATGAGCAGTTCTTC
TRBV7-6	-	-	TRBJ2-7	CASSKTGDYEQYF	TGTGCCAGCAGCAAAACGGGGGACTACGAGCAGTACTTC
TRBV27	-	TRBD1	TRBJ2-3	CASSYRGSADTQYF	TGTGCCAGCAGTTACAGGGGTAGCGCAGATACGCAGTATTTT
TRBV27	-	-	TRBJ2-7	CASSLRLRDEQYF	TGTGCCAGCAGTTTACGTTTGCGAGACGAGCAGTACTTC
TRBV28	once	TRBD2	TRBJ2-7	CASSPGLAGKSSYEQYF	TGTGCCAGCAGTCCGGGACTAGCGGGCAAGAGCTCCTACGAGCAGTACTTC
TRBV11-2	-	-	TRBJ1-4	CASSLLPGGELFF	TGTGCCAGCAGCTTACTCCCGGGGGGGGAACTGTTTTTT
TRBV5-1	-	-	TRBJ2-2	CASSFANTGELFF	TGCGCCAGCAGCTTCGCGAACACCGGGGAGCTGTTTTTT
TRBV5-1	-	TRBD1	TRBJ1-2	CASSPTGGLNYGYTF	TGCGCCAGCAGCCCAACAGGGGGCTTAAACTATGGCTACACCTTC
TRBV18	-	TRBD1	TRBJ2-7	CASSPSPTGNEQYF	TGTGCCAGCTCACCTTCCCCGACAGGGAACGAGCAGTACTTC
TRBV4-2	-	TRBD1	TRBJ1-3	CASSQGQGSGMATIYF	TGTGCCAGCAGCCAGGGACAGGGGTCGGGCATGGCCACCATATATTTT
TRBV28	-	TRBD1	TRBJ2-1	CASSPPSGQGQNEQFF	TGTGCCAGCAGTCCCCCATCGGGACAGGGCCAGAATGAGCAGTTCTTC
TRBV7-2	-	-	TRBJ2-5	CASRHGGRREERTQYF	TGTGCCAGCAGGCACGGCGGTCGTAGGGAGGAAAGGACCCAGTACTTC
TRBV5-1	-	-	TRBJ1-4	CASTTGSTNEKLFF	TGCGCCAGCACTACAGGGTCGACTAATGAAAAACTGTTTTTT
TRBV13	-	TRBD1	TRBJ2-3	CASSPDRACTQYF	TGTGCCAGCAGCCCGGACAGGGCATGTACGCAGTATTTT
TRBV7-3	once	TRBD2	TRBJ2-7	CASSSSGGEQYF	TGTGCCAGCAGCTCGTCGGGGGGCGAGCAGTACTTC
TRBV7-2	-	-	TRBJ2-7	CASSSPGLPSYEQYF	TGTGCCAGCAGCTCCCCGGGACTGCCCTCCTACGAGCAGTACTTC
TRBV6-5	-	-	TRBJ1-2	CASRNTGSYYGYTF	TGTGCCAGCAGAAACACCGGGAGCTACTATGGCTACACCTTC
TRBV4-1	-	TRBD1	TRBJ2-7	CASSQPGTGPHEQYF	TGCGCCAGCAGCCAACCCGGGACAGGGCCCCACGAGCAGTACTTC
TRBV4-2	once	TRBD2	TRBJ2-7	CASSQDLGGSSYEQYF	TGTGCCAGCAGCCAAGATCTGGGCGGGAGTTCCTACGAGCAGTACTTC
TRBV7-3	-	-	TRBJ1-1	CASSLTAQYPRIPEAFF	TGTGCCAGCAGCTTAACAGCCCAATACCCCCGTATCCCTGAAGCTTTCTTT
TRBV10-3	-	-	TRBJ2-2	CAISQSGSWAGELFF	TGTGCCATCAGCCAGAGCGGGTCCTGGGCCGGGGAGCTGTTTTTT
TRBV28	once	-	TRBJ2-7	CASSYSGRDPGGYEQYF	TGTGCCAGCAGTTATAGCGGACGGGATCCTGGGGGCTACGAGCAGTACTTC
TRBV19	-	-	TRBJ2-3	CASSTTSTDTQYF	TGTGCCAGTAGTACTACTAGCACAGATACGCAGTATTTT
TRBV10-3	once	TRBD2	TRBJ2-1	CAISTSGSYEQFF	TGTGCCATCAGTACTAGCGGGAGCTATGAGCAGTTCTTC
TRBV2	-	-	TRBJ1-4	CASSVGGGSEKLFF	TGTGCCAGCAGTGTGGGGGGAGGGAGTGAAAAACTGTTTTTT
TRBV11-2	once	-	TRBJ2-2	CASSYATSGGSTGELFF	TGTGCCAGCAGCTACGCAACTAGTGGGGGGAGCACCGGGGAGCTGTTTTTT
TRBV7-2	-	-	TRBJ2-1	CASSKLRIHVNEQFF	TGTGCCAGCAGCAAACTACGGATACACGTGAATGAGCAGTTCTTC
TRBV9	once	TRBD1	TRBJ2-1	CASSVARVGTGGSYNEQFF	TGTGCCAGCAGCGTAGCCCGCGTTGGGACAGGGGGCTCCTACAATGAGCAGTTCTTC
TRBV27	-	-	TRBJ2-7	CASSPPGVSYEQYF	TGTGCCAGCAGCCCGCCAGGGGTCTCCTACGAGCAGTACTTC
TRBV28	-	TRBD1	TRBJ2-7	CASRQGQGGEQYF	TGTGCCAGCAGGCAAGGACAGGGTGGGGAGCAGTACTTC
TRBV2	few	-	TRBJ2-7	CASRRVSYEQYF	TGTGCCAGCAGGCGGGTTTCCTACGAGCAGTACTTC
TRBV28	once	-	TRBJ2-7	CASSLAGTSAYEQYF	TGTGCCAGCAGTCTCGCCGGGACAAGCGCCTACGAGCAGTACTTC
TRBV2	-	-	TRBJ1-5	CASMGGLRLSNQPQHF	TGTGCCAGCATGGGGGGACTTCGCCTGAGCAATCAGCCCCAGCATTTT
TRBV28	-	TRBD1	TRBJ1-5	CASSPGTAINQPQHF	TGTGCCAGCAGCCCTGGGACAGCGATAAATCAGCCCCAGCATTTT
TRBV6-1	-	-	TRBJ1-5	CASSEFSGIPNQPQHF	TGTGCCAGCAGTGAGTTCTCGGGAATCCCAAATCAGCCCCAGCATTTT
TRBV7-8	-	-	TRBJ1-3	CASSPDNSGNTIYF	TGTGCCAGCAGCCCGGACAACTCTGGAAACACCATATATTTT
TRBV19	-	-	TRBJ1-2	CASRLAGANYGYTF	TGTGCCAGTAGACTTGCGGGGGCTAACTATGGCTACACCTTC
TRBV11-2	-	TRBD1	TRBJ2-7	CASSPQSSGTGGRVQYF	TGTGCCAGCAGCCCCCAATCGTCCGGGACAGGGGGGAGAGTGCAGTACTTC
TRBV9	-	-	TRBJ2-7	CASSVDGGSLYPNEQYF	TGTGCCAGCAGCGTAGACGGTGGGAGTCTTTATCCAAACGAGCAGTACTTC
TRBV4-3	-	-	TRBJ1-2	CASSQDPGALRGYTF	TGCGCCAGCAGCCAAGATCCAGGGGCTTTGAGGGGCTACACCTTC
TRBV5-1	-	-	TRBJ2-1	CASSLDGISYNEQFF	TGCGCCAGCAGCTTGGACGGGATCTCCTACAATGAGCAGTTCTTC
TRBV5-1	-	-	TRBJ2-7	CASSLVPGAIYEQYF	TGCGCCAGCAGCTTGGTACCAGGGGCCATTTACGAGCAGTACTTC
TRBV2	-	-	TRBJ1-2	CASSVTQGTDGYTF	TGTGCCAGCAGTGTTACACAGGGTACGGATGGCTACACCTTC
TRBV6-4	-	TRBD1	TRBJ2-6	CASSGTGGSGANVLTF	TGTGCCAGCAGTGGGACAGGGGGCTCTGGGGCCAACGTCCTGACTTTC